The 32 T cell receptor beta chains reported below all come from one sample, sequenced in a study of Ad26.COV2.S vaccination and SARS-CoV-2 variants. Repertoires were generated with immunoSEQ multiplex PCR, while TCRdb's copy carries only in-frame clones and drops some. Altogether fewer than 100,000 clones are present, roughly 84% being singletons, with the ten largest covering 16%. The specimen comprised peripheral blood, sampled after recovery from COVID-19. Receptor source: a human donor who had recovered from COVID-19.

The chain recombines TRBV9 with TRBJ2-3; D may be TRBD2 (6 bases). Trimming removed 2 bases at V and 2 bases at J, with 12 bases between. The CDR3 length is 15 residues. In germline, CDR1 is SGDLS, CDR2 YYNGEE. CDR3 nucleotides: TGTGCCAGCAGCGTTTTTAGCGGAACCACAGATACGCAGTATTTT. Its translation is CASSVFSGTTDTQYF.

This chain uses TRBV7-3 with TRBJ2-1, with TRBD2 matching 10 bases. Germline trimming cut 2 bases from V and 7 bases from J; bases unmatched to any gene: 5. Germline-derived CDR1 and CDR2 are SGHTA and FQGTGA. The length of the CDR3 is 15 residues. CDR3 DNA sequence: TGTGCCAGCAGCTTACTAGCGGGAGTTGGAAATGAGCAGTTCTTC. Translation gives CASSLLAGVGNEQFF.

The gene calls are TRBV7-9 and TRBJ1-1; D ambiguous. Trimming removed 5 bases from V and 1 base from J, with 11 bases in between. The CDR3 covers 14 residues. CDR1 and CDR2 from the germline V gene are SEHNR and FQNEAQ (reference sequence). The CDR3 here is CASSPTTWNTEAFF. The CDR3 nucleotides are TGTGCCAGCAGCCCGACTACCTGGAACACTGAAGCTTTCTTT.

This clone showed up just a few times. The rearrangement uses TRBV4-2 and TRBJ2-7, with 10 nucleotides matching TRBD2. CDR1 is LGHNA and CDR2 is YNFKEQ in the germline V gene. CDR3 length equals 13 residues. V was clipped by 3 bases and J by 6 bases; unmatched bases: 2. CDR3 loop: CASSQGLAPEQYF. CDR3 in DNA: TGTGCCAGCAGCCAGGGACTAGCGCCCGAGCAGTACTTC.

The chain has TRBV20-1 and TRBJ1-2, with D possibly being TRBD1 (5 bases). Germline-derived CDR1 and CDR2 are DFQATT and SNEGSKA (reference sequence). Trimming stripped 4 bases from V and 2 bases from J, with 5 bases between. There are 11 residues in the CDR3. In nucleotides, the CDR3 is TGCAGTGCTACAGGGAACTATGGCTACACCTTC. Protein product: CSATGNYGYTF.

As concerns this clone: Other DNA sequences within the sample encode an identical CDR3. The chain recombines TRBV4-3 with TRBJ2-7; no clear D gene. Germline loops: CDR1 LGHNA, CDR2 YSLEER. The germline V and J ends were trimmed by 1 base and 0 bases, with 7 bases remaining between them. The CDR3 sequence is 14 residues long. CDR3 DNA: TGCGCCAGCAGCCAAGGGGCGAGCTCCTACGAGCAGTACTTC. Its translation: CASSQGASSYEQYF.

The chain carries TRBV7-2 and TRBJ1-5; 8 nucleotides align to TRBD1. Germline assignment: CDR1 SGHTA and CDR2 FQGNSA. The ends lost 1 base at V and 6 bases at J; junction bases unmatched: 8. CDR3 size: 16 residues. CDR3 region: CASSLVDRGSGQPQHF. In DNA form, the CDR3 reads TGTGCCAGCAGCTTAGTAGACAGGGGCTCAGGTCAGCCCCAGCATTTT.

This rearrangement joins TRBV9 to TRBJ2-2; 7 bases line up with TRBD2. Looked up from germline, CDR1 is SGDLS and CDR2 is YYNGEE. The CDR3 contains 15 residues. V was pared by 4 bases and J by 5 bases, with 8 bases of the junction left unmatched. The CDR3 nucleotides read TGTGCCAGCAGCCCGCGGGAGTCCTATACCGGGGAGCTGTTTTTT. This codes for CASSPRESYTGELFF.

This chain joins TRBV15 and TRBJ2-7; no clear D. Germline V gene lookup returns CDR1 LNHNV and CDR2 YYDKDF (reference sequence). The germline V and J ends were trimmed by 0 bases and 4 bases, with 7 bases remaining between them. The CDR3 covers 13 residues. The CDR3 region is CATSRDVQYEQYF. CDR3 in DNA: TGTGCCACCAGCAGAGACGTGCAGTACGAGCAGTACTTC.

This chain's CDR3 is CASSLGSGRGSYEQYF. CDR3 sequence (DNA): TGTGCCAGTAGCCTTGGGAGTGGCAGGGGTTCCTACGAGCAGTACTTC. The chain couples TRBV19 to TRBJ2-7; D may be TRBD1 (6 bases). Germline loops: CDR1 LNHDA, CDR2 SQIVND (reference sequence). This CDR3 has 16 amino acids. V lost 6 bases and J lost 1, with 19 bases in between. The variable domain in full, with the rest retrieved from reference TRBV19 and TRBJ2-7, is DGGITQSPKYLFRKEGQNVTLSCEQNLNHDAMYWYRQDPGQGLRLIYYSQIVNDFQKGDIAEGYSVSREKKESFPLTVTSAQKNPTAFYLCASSLGSGRGSYEQYFGPGTRLTVT.

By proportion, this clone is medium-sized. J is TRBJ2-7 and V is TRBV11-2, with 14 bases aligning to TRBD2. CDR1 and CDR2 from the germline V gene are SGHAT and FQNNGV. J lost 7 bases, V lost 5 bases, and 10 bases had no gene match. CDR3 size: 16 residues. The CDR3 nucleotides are TGTGCCAGCAGCAACCCCGGACTAGCGGGAGGCCTGGAGCAGTACTTC. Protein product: CASSNPGLAGGLEQYF.

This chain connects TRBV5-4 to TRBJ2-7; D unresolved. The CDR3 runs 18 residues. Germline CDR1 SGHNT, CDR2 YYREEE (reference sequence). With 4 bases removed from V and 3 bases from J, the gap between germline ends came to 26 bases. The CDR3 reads CASSEKAAPAQTYYEQYF. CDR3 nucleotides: TGTGCCAGCAGCGAGAAAGCCGCCCCAGCCCAAACCTACTACGAGCAGTACTTC. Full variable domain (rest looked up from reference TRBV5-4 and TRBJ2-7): ETGVTQSPTHLIKTRGQQVTLRCSSQSGHNTVSWYQQALGQGPQFIFQYYREEENGRGNFPPRFSGLQFPNYSSELNVNALELDDSALYLCASSEKAAPAQTYYEQYFGPGTRLTVT.

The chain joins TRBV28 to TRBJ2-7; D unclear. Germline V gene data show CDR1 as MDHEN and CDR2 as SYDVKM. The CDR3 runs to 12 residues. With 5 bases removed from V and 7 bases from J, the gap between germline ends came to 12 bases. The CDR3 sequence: CASSLSLREQYF. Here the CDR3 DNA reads TGTGCCAGCAGTCTCTCTCTGAGGGAGCAGTACTTC.

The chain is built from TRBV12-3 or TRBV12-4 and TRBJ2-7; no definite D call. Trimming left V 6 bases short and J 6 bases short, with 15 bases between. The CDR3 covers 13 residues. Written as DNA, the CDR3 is TGTGCCAGCAGGTATGGGCCTTCGGGCGAGCAGTACTTC. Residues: CASRYGPSGEQYF.

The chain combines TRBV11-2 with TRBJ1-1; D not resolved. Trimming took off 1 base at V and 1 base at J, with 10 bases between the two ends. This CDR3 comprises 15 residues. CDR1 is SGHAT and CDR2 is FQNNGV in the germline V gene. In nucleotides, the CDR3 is TGTGCCAGCAGCTTAGTCCTGGGTCCGAACACTGAAGCTTTCTTT. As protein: CASSLVLGPNTEAFF.

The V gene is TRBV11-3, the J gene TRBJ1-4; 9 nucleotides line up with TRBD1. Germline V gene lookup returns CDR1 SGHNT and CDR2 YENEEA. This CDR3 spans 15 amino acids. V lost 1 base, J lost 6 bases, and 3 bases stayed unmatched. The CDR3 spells CASSLGDREDEKLFF. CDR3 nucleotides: TGTGCCAGCAGCTTAGGGGACAGGGAAGATGAAAAACTGTTTTTT.

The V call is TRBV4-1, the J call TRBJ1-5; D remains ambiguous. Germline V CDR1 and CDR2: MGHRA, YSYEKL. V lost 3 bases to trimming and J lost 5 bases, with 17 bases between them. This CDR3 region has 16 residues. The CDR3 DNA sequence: TGCGCCAGCAGCCACCCTTCGGGCGGGGAAGATCAGCCCCAGCATTTT. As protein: CASSHPSGGEDQPQHF.

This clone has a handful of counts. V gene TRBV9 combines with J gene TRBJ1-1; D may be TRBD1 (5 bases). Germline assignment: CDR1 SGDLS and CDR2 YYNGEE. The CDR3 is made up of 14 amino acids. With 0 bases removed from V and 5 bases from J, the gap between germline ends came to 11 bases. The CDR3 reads CASSVEEGRTEAFF. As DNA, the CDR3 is TGTGCCAGCAGCGTAGAGGAGGGGCGGACTGAAGCTTTCTTT.

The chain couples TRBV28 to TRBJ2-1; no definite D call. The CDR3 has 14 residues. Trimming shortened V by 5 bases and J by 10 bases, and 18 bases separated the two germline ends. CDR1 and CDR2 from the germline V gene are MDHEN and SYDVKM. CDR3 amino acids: CASSPLTEETEQFF. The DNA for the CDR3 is TGTGCCAGCAGTCCACTGACCGAAGAAACCGAGCAGTTCTTC.

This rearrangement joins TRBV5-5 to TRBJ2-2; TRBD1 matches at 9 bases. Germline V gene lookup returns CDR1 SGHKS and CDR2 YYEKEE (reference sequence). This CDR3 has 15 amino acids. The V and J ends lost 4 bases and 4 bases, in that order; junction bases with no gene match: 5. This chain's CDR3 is CASSPGQGSTGELFF. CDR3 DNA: TGTGCCAGCAGCCCGGGACAGGGTAGCACCGGGGAGCTGTTTTTT.

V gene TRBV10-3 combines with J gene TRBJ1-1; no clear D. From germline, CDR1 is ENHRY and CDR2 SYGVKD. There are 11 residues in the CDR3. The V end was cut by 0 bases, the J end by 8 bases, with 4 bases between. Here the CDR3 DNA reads TGTGCCATCAGTGAGTCCTTGGAAGCTTTCTTT. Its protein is CAISESLEAFF.

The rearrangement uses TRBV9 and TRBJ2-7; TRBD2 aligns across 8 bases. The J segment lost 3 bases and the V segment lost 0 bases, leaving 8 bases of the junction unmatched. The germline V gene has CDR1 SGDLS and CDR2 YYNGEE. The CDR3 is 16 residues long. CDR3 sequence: CASSVVAGGPFYEQYF. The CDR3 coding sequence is TGTGCCAGCAGCGTAGTGGCGGGAGGCCCCTTCTACGAGCAGTACTTC.

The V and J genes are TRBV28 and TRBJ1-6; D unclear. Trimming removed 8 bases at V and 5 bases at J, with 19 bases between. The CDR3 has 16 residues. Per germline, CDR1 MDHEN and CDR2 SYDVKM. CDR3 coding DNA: TGTGCCAGCTGCCCTAAGAGAACAGCCAATAATTCACCCCTCCACTTT. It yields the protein CASCPKRTANNSPLHF. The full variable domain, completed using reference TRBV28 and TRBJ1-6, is DVKVTQSSRYLVKRTGEKVFLECVQDMDHENMFWYRQDPGLGLRLIYFSYDVKMKEKGDIPEGYSVSREKKERFSLILESASTNQTSMYLCASCPKRTANNSPLHFGNGTRLTVT.

CDR3 in DNA: TGTGCCAGCAGCCGCCTAGGGGGGAACACTGAAGCTTTCTTT. It codes for CASSRLGGNTEAFF. The chain recombines TRBV14 with TRBJ1-1; D possibly corresponds to TRBD1 (6 bases). V was shortened by 4 bases and J by 1 base, with 10 bases between the two germline ends. CDR3 size: 14 residues. CDR1 SGHDN and CDR2 FVKESK come from the germline V gene.

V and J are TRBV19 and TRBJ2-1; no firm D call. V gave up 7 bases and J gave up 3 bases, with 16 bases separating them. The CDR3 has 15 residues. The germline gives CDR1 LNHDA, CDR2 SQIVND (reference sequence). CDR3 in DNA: TGTGCCAGTACCAGCCCTCCTAGTGACTACAATGAGCAGTTCTTC. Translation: CASTSPPSDYNEQFF. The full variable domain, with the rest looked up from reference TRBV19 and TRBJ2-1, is DGGITQSPKYLFRKEGQNVTLSCEQNLNHDAMYWYRQDPGQGLRLIYYSQIVNDFQKGDIAEGYSVSREKKESFPLTVTSAQKNPTAFYLCASTSPPSDYNEQFFGPGTRLTVL.

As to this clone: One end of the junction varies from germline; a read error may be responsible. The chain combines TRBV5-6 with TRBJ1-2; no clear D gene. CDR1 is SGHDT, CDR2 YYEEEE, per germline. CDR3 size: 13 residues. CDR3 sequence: CASSPGGLGYGAF. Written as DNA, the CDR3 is TGTGCCAGCAGCCCGGGAGGATTGGGCTATGGAGCCTTC. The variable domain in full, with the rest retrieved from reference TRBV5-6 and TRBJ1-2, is DAGVTQSPTHLIKTRGQQVTLRCSPKSGHDTVSWYQQALGQGPQFIFQYYEEEERQRGNFPDRFSGHQFPNYSSELNVNALLLGDSALYLCASSPGGLGYGAFGSGTRLTVV.

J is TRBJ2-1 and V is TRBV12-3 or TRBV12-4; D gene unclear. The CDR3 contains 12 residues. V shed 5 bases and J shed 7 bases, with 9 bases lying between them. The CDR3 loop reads CASSPRRNEQFF. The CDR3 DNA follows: TGTGCCAGCAGTCCGAGGCGGAATGAGCAGTTCTTC.

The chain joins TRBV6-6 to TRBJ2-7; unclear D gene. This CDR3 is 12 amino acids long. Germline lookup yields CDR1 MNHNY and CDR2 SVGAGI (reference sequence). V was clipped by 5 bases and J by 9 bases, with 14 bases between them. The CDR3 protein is CASSRAGDGQYF. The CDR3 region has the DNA TGTGCCAGCAGTCGGGCTGGGGATGGGCAGTACTTC.

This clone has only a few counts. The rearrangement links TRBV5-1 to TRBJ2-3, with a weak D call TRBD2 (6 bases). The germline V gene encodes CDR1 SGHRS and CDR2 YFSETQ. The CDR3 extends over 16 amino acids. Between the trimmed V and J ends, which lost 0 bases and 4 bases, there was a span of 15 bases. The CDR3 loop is CASSLVGGVSADTQYF. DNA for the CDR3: TGCGCCAGCAGCTTGGTCGGGGGAGTTAGTGCAGATACGCAGTATTTT. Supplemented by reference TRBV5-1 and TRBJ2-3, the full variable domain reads KAGVTQTPRYLIKTRGQQVTLSCSPISGHRSVSWYQQTPGQGLQFLFEYFSETQRNKGNFPGRFSGRQFSNSRSEMNVSTLELGDSALYLCASSLVGGVSADTQYFGPGTRLTVL.

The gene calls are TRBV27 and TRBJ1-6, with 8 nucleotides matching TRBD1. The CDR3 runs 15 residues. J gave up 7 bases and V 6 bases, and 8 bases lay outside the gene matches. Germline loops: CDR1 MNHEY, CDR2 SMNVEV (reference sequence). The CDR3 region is CASRLSGTGNSPLHF. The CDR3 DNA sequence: TGTGCCAGCAGACTTTCCGGGACAGGCAATTCACCCCTCCACTTT.

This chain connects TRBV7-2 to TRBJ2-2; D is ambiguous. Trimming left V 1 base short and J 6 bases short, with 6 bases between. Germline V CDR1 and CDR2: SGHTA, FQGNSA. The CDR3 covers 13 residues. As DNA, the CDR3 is TGTGCCAGCAGCTTAGATTTCGCCGGGGAGCTGTTTTTT. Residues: CASSLDFAGELFF.

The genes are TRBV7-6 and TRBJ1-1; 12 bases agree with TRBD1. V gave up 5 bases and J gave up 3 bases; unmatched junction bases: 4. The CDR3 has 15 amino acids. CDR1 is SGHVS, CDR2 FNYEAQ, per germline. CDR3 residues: CASSGGDRGHTEAFF. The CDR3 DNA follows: TGTGCCAGCAGCGGGGGGGACAGGGGGCACACTGAAGCTTTCTTT.